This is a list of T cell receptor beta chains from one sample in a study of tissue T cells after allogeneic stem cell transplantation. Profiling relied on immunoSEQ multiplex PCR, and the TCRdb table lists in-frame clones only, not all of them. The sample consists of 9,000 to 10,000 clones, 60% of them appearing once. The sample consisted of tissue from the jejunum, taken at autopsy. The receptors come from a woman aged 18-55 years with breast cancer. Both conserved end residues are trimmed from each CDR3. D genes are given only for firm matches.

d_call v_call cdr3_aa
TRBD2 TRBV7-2 ASSSSGGPDTQY
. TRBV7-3 ASSQGEGEKLF
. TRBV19 ASYPIGAITDTQY
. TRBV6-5 ASSMTWETEAF
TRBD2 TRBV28 ASSSFGLAVNEQF
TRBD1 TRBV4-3 ASSPNTGVGGYT
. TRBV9 ASSVDGSGTQY
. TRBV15 ATSSRGLDPSTDTQY
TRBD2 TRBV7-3 ASSHLAANNEQF
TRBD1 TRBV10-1 ALTGTGGLGDTIY
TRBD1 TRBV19 ASSPRPGQGAGANVLT
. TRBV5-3 ARSLTFYEQY
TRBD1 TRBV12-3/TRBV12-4 ASSSGTGDT
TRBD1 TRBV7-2 ASSLLQGGFSYNSPLH
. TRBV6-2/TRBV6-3 ASSYTKGQETQY
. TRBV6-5 ASSYTRRGDQETQY
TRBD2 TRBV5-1 ASSYGLAGATGELF
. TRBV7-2 ASSFYRAQPQH
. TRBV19 ASSPGGQETQY
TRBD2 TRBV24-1 ATSAGGGGSTDTQY
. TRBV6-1 ASSESREGDQPQH
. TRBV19 ASRFSSEPQH
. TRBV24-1 ATSDLTYNEQF
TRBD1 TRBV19 ASNVRDRSYEQY
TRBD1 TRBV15 ATSRSRGTGGGLNTEAF
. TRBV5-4 ASSLGSRLDYEQY
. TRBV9 ASSVNRETLRYNKQF
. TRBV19 ASSIRFYYEQY
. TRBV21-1 ASSKVEPWSSYNSPLH
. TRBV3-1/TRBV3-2 ASGVWTAMNTEAF